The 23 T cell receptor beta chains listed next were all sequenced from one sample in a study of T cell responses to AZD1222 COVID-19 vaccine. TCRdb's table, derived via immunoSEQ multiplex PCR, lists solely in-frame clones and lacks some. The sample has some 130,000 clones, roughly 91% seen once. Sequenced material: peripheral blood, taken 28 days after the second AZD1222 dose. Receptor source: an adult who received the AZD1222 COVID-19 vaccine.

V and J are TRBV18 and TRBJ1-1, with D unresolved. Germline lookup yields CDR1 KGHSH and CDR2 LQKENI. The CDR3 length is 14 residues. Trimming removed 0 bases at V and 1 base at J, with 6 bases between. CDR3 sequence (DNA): TGTGCCAGCTCACCACCGGCGACGAACACTGAAGCTTTCTTT. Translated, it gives CASSPPATNTEAFF.

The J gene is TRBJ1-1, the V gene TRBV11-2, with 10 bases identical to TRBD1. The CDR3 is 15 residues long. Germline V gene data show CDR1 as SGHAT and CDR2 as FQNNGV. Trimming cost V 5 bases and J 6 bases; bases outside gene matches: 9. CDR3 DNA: TGTGCCAGCAGCCACAGTTGGGACAGGGGAGCTGAAGCTTTCTTT. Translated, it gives CASSHSWDRGAEAFF.

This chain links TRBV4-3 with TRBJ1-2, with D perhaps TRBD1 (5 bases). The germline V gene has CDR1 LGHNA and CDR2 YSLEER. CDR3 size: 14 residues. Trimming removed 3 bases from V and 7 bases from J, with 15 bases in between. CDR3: CASSQGREFGGYTF. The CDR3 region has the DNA TGCGCCAGCAGCCAGGGCAGGGAATTCGGTGGCTACACCTTC.

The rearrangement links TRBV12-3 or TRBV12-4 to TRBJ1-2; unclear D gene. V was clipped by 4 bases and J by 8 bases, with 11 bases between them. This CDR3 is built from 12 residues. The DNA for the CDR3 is TGTGCCAGCAGTTCCCAGGTGGGGGGCTACACCTTC. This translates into CASSSQVGGYTF.

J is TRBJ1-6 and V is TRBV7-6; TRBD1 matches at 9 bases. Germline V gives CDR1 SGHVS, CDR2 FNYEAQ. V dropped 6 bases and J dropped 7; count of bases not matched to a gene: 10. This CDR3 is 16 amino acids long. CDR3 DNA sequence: TGTGCCAGCAGTCCCTTAGGGGGACAGGGCAATTCACCCCTCCACTTT. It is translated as CASSPLGGQGNSPLHF. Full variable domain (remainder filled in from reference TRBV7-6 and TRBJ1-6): GAGVSQSPRYKVTKRGQDVALRCDPISGHVSLYWYRQALGQGPEFLTYFNYEAQQDKSGLPNDRFSAERPEGSISTLTIQRTEQRDSAMYRCASSPLGGQGNSPLHFGNGTRLTVT.

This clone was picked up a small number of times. The CDR3 loop is CASSEEGTGPYEQYF. The CDR3 DNA reads TGTGCCAGCAGTGAAGAAGGGACAGGACCCTACGAGCAGTACTTC. The chain employs TRBV6-1 and TRBJ2-7, with 8 bases lining up with TRBD1. The CDR3 has 15 residues. Germline V gene lookup returns CDR1 MNHNS and CDR2 SASEGT. V gave up 1 base and J gave up 2 bases; unmatched junction bases: 4.

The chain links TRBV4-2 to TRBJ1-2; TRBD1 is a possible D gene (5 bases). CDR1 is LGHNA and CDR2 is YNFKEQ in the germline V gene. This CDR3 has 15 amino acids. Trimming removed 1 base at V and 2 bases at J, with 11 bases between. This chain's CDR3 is CASSQVGGENYGYTF. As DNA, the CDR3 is TGTGCCAGCAGCCAAGTCGGGGGGGAAAACTATGGCTACACCTTC.

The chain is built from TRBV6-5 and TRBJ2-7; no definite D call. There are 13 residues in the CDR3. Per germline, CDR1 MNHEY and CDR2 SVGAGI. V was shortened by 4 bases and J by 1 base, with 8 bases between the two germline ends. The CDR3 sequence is CASSFVKSYEQYF. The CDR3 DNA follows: TGTGCCAGCAGTTTTGTCAAATCCTACGAGCAGTACTTC.

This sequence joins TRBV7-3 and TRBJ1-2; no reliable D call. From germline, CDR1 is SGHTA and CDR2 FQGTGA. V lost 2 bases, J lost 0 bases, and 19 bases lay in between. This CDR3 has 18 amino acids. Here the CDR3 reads CASSLGPSARRANYGYTF. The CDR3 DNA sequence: TGTGCCAGCAGCTTAGGCCCGAGTGCCCGAAGAGCTAACTATGGCTACACCTTC. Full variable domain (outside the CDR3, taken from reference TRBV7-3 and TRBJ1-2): GAGVSQTPSNKVTEKGKYVELRCDPISGHTALYWYRQSLGQGPEFLIYFQGTGAADDSGLPNDRFFAVRPEGSVSTLKIQRTERGDSAVYLCASSLGPSARRANYGYTFGSGTRLTVV.

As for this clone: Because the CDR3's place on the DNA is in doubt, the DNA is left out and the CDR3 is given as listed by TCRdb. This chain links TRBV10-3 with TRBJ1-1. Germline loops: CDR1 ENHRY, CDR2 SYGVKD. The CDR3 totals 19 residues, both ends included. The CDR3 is CASQFVPSVYGGRPAEAFF.

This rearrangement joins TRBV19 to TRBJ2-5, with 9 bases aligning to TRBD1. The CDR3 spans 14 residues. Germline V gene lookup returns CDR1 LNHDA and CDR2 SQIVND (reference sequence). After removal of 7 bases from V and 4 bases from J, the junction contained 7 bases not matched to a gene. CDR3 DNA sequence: TGTGCCAGTACCGCTGGACAGGGGCTAGAGACCCAGTACTTC. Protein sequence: CASTAGQGLETQYF. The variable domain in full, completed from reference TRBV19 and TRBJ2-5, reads DGGITQSPKYLFRKEGQNVTLSCEQNLNHDAMYWYRQDPGQGLRLIYYSQIVNDFQKGDIAEGYSVSREKKESFPLTVTSAQKNPTAFYLCASTAGQGLETQYFGPGTRLLVL.

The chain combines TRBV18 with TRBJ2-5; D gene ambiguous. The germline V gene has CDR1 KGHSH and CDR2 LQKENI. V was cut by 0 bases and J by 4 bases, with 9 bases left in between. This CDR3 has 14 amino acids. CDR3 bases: TGTGCCAGCTCACCACCGTTGTTAGGAGAGACCCAGTACTTC. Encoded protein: CASSPPLLGETQYF.

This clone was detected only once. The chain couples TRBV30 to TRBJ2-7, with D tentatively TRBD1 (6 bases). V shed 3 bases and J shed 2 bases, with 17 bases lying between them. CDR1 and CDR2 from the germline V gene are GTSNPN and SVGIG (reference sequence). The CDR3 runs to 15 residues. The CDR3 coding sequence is TGTGCCTGGAGCCCAAGGCCCACAGGGACCTACGAGCAGTACTTC. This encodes CAWSPRPTGTYEQYF. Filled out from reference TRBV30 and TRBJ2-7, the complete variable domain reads SQTIHQWPATLVQPVGSPLSLECTVEGTSNPNLYWYRQAAGRGLQLLFYSVGIGQISSEVPQNLSASRPQDRQFILSSKKLLLSDSGFYLCAWSPRPTGTYEQYFGPGTRLTVT.

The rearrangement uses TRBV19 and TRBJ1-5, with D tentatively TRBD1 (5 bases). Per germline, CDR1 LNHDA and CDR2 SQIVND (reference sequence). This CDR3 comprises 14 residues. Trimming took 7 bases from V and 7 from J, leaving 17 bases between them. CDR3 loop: CASNWGSGPQPQHF. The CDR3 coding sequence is TGTGCCAGTAATTGGGGGAGCGGCCCCCAGCCCCAGCATTTT.

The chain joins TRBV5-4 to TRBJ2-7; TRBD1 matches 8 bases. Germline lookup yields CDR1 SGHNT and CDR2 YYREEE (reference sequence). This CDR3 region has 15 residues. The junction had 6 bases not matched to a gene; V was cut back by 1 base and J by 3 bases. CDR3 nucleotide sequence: TGTGCCAGCAGCTTGCGTGGACAGGGATTCTACGAGCAGTACTTC. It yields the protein CASSLRGQGFYEQYF.

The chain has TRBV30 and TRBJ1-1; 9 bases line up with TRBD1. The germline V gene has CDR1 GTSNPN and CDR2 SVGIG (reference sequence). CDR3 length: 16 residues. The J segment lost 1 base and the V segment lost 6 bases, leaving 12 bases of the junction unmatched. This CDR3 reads CACIPRDRDRNTEAFF. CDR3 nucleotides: TGTGCCTGTATTCCCCGGGACAGGGATCGGAACACTGAAGCTTTCTTT. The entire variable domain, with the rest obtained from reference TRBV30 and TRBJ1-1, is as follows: SQTIHQWPATLVQPVGSPLSLECTVEGTSNPNLYWYRQAAGRGLQLLFYSVGIGQISSEVPQNLSASRPQDRQFILSSKKLLLSDSGFYLCACIPRDRDRNTEAFFGQGTRLTVV.

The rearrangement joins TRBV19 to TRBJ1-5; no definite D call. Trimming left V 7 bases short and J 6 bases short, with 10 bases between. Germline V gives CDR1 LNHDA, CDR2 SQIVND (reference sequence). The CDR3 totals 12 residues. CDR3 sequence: CASTNDPQPQHF. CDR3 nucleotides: TGTGCCAGTACTAACGACCCTCAGCCCCAGCATTTT.

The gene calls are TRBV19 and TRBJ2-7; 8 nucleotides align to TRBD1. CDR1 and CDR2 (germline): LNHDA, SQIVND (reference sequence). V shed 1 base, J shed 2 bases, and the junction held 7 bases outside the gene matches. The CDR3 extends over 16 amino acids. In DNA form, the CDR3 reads TGTGCCAGTAGTATAGGGACAGGGCTAGCCGCCTACGAGCAGTACTTC. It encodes CASSIGTGLAAYEQYF. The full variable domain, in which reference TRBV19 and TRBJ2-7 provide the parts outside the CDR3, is DGGITQSPKYLFRKEGQNVTLSCEQNLNHDAMYWYRQDPGQGLRLIYYSQIVNDFQKGDIAEGYSVSREKKESFPLTVTSAQKNPTAFYLCASSIGTGLAAYEQYFGPGTRLTVT.

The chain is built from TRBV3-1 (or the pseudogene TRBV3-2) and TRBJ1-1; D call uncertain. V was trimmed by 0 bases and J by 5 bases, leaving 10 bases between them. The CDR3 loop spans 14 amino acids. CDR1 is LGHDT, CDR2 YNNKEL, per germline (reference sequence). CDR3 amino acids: CASSQEPGWTEAFF. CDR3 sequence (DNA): TGTGCCAGCAGCCAAGAGCCGGGGTGGACTGAAGCTTTCTTT.

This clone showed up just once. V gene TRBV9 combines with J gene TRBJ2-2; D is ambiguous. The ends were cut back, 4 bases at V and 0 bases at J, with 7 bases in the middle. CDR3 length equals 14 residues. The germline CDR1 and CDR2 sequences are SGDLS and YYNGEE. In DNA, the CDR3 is TGTGCCAGCAGCCGGCAGCCGAACACCGGGGAGCTGTTTTTT. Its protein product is CASSRQPNTGELFF.

The CDR3 coding sequence is TGTGCCAGCAGCCCCCGGGGGGGAGTTCCTGGAAACACCATATATTTT. This gives the protein CASSPRGGVPGNTIYF. The chain has TRBV11-3 and TRBJ1-3, with a tentative D call TRBD1 (5 bases). V lost 5 bases, J lost 2 bases, and 16 bases lay in between. From germline, CDR1 is SGHNT and CDR2 YENEEA. This CDR3 has 16 residues.

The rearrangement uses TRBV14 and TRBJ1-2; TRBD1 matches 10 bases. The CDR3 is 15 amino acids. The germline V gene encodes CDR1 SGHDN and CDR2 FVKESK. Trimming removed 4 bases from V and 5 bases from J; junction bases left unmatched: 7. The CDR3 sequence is CASSPWDRGAYGYTF. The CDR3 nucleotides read TGTGCCAGCAGCCCGTGGGACAGGGGTGCTTATGGCTACACCTTC.

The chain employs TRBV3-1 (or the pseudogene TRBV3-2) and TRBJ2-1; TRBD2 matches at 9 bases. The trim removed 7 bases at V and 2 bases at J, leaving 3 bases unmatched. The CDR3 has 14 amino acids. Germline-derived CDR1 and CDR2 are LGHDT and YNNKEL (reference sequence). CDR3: CASTSGGPYNEQFF. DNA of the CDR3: TGTGCCAGCACCAGCGGGGGGCCCTACAATGAGCAGTTCTTC.